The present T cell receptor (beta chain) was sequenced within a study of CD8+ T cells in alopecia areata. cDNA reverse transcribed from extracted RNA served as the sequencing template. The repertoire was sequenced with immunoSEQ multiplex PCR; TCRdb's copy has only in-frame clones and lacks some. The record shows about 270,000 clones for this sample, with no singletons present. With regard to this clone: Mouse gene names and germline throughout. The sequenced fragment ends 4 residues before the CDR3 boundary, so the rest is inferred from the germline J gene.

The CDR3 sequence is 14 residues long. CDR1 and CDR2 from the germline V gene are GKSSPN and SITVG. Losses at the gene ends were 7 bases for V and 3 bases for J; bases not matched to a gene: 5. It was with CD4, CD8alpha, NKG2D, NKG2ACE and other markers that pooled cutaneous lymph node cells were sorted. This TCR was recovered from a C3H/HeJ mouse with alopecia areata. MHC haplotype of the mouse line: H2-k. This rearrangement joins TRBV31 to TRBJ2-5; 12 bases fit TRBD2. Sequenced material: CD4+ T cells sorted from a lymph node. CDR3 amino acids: CAYSDWGGQDTQYF. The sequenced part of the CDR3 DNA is TGTGCCTACTCGGACTGGGGGGGGCAAGAC.